This TCR beta chain was obtained from a study of technical replicates of blood from a few donors. Germline values: CDR1 GTSNPN, CDR2 SVGIG (reference sequence). Deletions cut 2 bases from V and 7 bases from J, with 3 bases between. The CDR3 consists of 10 residues. Clones were sequenced by immunoSEQ multiplex PCR, and TCRdb holds only the in-frame ones, with some missing. This sample has approximately 70,000 clones; about 94% occur once, and the top ten carry over 0.35%. The TCR originated in a human donor in good health. The V and J genes are TRBV30 and TRBJ2-1, with D unclear. Sequencing was done on a sample of T cells isolated from PBMCs. CDR3 loop: CAWSLNEQFF. CDR3 in DNA: TGTGCCTGGAGTCTTAATGAGCAGTTCTTC.